One sample yielded the 20 T cell receptor beta chains listed below, sequenced in a study of early T cells in non-severe SARS-CoV-2 infection. TCRdb used MiXCR to reprocess the 5' RACE reads, holding one entry per CDR3 protein. The table records some 57,000 distinct CDR3 sequences, 11% of them present only once. Input material: whole blood. The receptors derive from an adult who was a healthcare worker with PCR-confirmed SARS-CoV-2 infection or an uninfected control (not recorded which).

This clonotype was recorded a few times. The V call is TRBV9, the J call TRBJ2-2; 7 bases align to TRBD1. The CDR3 loop spans 13 amino acids. The V and J ends lost 4 bases and 7 bases, in that order; junction bases with no gene match: 4. Germline V CDR1 and CDR2: SGDLS, YYNGEE. CDR3 in DNA: TGTGCCAGCAGCCCCCGGGACAGCGGGGAGCTGTTTTTT. Protein product: CASSPRDSGELFF.

This clonotype occurred a few times. This chain links TRBV7-9 with TRBJ2-4, with D unresolved. The CDR3 loop spans 18 amino acids. Trimming took 4 bases from V and 1 from J, leaving 20 bases between them. CDR1 and CDR2 (germline): SEHNR, FQNEAQ (reference sequence). Here the CDR3 reads CASSSELAGSAAKNIQYF. In nucleotides, the CDR3 is TGTGCCAGCAGCTCTGAACTCGCCGGGTCCGCGGCCAAAAACATTCAGTACTTC.

This clonotype occurred many times. This rearrangement joins TRBV5-1 to TRBJ2-7; 9 bases align to TRBD2. CDR1 is SGHRS, CDR2 YFSETQ, per germline. V gave up 0 bases and J gave up 6 bases; unmatched junction bases: 4. The CDR3 length is 14 residues. In DNA, the CDR3 is TGCGCCAGCAGCTTGGGCCTAGCGGGGACCGAGCAGTACTTC. Translated, it gives CASSLGLAGTEQYF.

The table lists this clonotype with a count of one. With a much larger clone just one base away, this may be a read error. This sequence joins TRBV19 and TRBJ2-2, with D perhaps TRBD1 or TRBD2 (5 bases each). The CDR3 runs to 14 residues. Germline CDR1 is LNHDA and CDR2 is SQIVND (reference sequence). The chain's CDR3 is CASKGTEDTEELFF. The CDR3 nucleotides are TGTGCCAGTAAAGGGACCGAGGACACCGAGGAGCTGTTTTTT.

This rearrangement joins TRBV6-5 to TRBJ1-3, with D hard to call. Trimming removed 5 bases from V and 9 bases from J, with 11 bases in between. Germline V gives CDR1 MNHEY, CDR2 SVGAGI. CDR3 length: 12 amino acids. The CDR3 sequence is CASSPPGGTIYF. CDR3 bases: TGTGCCAGCAGTCCCCCTGGAGGCACCATATATTTT.

This clonotype has a count of ten or more. The DNA of the CDR3 is TGTGCCAGCAGTCCTGGACAGGGGCACGAAGCTTTCTTT. This translates into CASSPGQGHEAFF. V is TRBV5-6 and J is TRBJ1-1; 9 nucleotides match TRBD1. Germline assignment: CDR1 SGHDT and CDR2 YYEEEE. This CDR3 has 13 residues. V was pared by 5 bases and J by 8 bases, with 7 bases of the junction left unmatched.

This clonotype appeared many times. The CDR3 loop is CASSRGGSGTYEQYF. The CDR3 DNA reads TGTGCCAGCAGCCGGGGCGGCAGTGGGACCTACGAGCAGTACTTC. The gene calls are TRBV5-4 and TRBJ2-7; D possibly matches TRBD1 or TRBD2 (5 bases each). V gave up 4 bases and J gave up 2 bases, with 16 bases separating them. This CDR3 is built from 15 residues. Germline V gene data show CDR1 as SGHNT and CDR2 as YYREEE (reference sequence).

This chain links TRBV5-6 with TRBJ1-2; 9 nucleotides align to TRBD1. Germline values: CDR1 SGHDT, CDR2 YYEEEE. This CDR3 has 15 residues. V dropped 4 bases and J dropped 5; count of bases not matched to a gene: 9. The CDR3 is CASSLLTGGGYGYTF. CDR3 bases: TGTGCCAGCAGCCTCCTAACAGGGGGCGGATATGGCTACACCTTC.

This CDR3 reads CASSSGGAWDTQYF. As DNA, the CDR3 is TGTGCCAGCAGCTCCGGGGGGGCATGGGATACGCAGTATTTT. This sequence joins TRBV7-9 and TRBJ2-3; 8 bases line up with TRBD2. The V segment lost 4 bases and the J segment 6 bases; nucleotides outside the gene matches: 6. From germline, CDR1 is SEHNR and CDR2 FQNEAQ (reference sequence). The CDR3 is 14 amino acids. The full variable domain, in which reference TRBV7-9 and TRBJ2-3 provide the parts outside the CDR3, is DTGVSQNPRHKITKRGQNVTFRCDPISEHNRLYWYRQTLGQGPEFLTYFQNEAQLEKSRLLSDRFSAERPKGSFSTLEIQRTEQGDSAMYLCASSSGGAWDTQYFGPGTRLTVL.

This rearrangement joins TRBV5-6 to TRBJ2-7; the D is unclear. This CDR3 has 15 residues. Per the germline V gene, CDR1 is SGHDT and CDR2 is YYEEEE. Trimming shortened V by 5 bases and J by 4 bases, and 19 bases separated the two germline ends. CDR3: CASSPGRVTVYEQYF. In DNA, the CDR3 is TGTGCCAGCAGTCCTGGAAGGGTTACGGTATACGAGCAGTACTTC.

The genes are TRBV30 and TRBJ1-2, with a tentative D call TRBD1 (6 bases). V gave up 3 bases and J gave up 0 bases, with 8 bases separating them. The CDR3 spans 13 residues. CDR1 and CDR2 (germline): GTSNPN, SVGIG (reference sequence). The CDR3 coding sequence is TGTGCCTGGAGAGACAGGTCTAACTATGGCTACACCTTC. Translation gives CAWRDRSNYGYTF.

The J gene is TRBJ2-5, the V gene TRBV11-2; D tentatively reads TRBD1 or TRBD2 (5 bases each). Per germline, CDR1 SGHAT and CDR2 FQNNGV. This CDR3 region has 12 residues. The V and J ends lost 0 bases and 7 bases respectively, with 6 bases between them. This chain's CDR3 is CASSLDGGTQYF. The CDR3 DNA follows: TGTGCCAGCAGCTTAGATGGGGGGACCCAGTACTTC.

This clonotype was observed a handful of times. The V gene is TRBV29-1, the J gene TRBJ2-7, with 8 bases that match TRBD2. The trim removed 3 bases at V and 5 bases at J, leaving 9 bases unmatched. This CDR3 comprises 14 residues. Germline V gene data show CDR1 as SQVTM and CDR2 as ANQGSEA. The CDR3 loop reads CSVDAGGPSNEQYF. The CDR3 DNA sequence: TGCAGCGTTGATGCGGGGGGTCCGTCAAACGAGCAGTACTTC.

This clonotype was recorded many times. The chain employs TRBV10-2 and TRBJ2-1, with 10 bases fitting TRBD1. The CDR3 consists of 17 residues. Germline CDR1 is WSHSY and CDR2 is SAAADI. V was pared by 10 bases and J by 7 bases, with 19 bases of the junction left unmatched. The CDR3 DNA reads as TGCGCCACCGCCCCCGCCCAGACAGGGGGCAGGGGGAATGAGCAGTTCTTC. This sequence encodes CATAPAQTGGRGNEQFF.

In this sample, this clonotype turned up a few times. This sequence joins TRBV9 and TRBJ2-2; 7 bases fit TRBD1. The CDR3 is 14 residues long. Germline V lookup: CDR1 SGDLS, CDR2 YYNGEE. The V gene end was trimmed by 0 bases and the J gene end by 6 bases; junction bases not matched to a gene: 2. In DNA, the CDR3 is TGTGCCAGCAGCGTAGCTCAGGGGGCCGGGGAGCTGTTTTTT. Protein sequence: CASSVAQGAGELFF. The complete variable domain, with remaining parts taken from reference TRBV9 and TRBJ2-2, reads DSGVTQTPKHLITATGQRVTLRCSPRSGDLSVYWYQQSLDQGLQFLIQYYNGEERAKGNILERFSAQQFPDLHSELNLSSLELGDSALYFCASSVAQGAGELFFGEGSRLTVL.

This clonotype was recorded many times. The genes are TRBV7-6 and TRBJ2-2; TRBD1 is a possible D gene (6 bases). Trimming took 5 bases from V and 2 from J, leaving 21 bases between them. Germline loops: CDR1 SGHVS, CDR2 FNYEAQ. The CDR3 covers 18 residues. CDR3: CASSPTLPLGGNTGELFF. As DNA, the CDR3 is TGTGCCAGCAGCCCTACCCTTCCGTTAGGGGGTAACACCGGGGAGCTGTTTTTT.

The chain carries TRBV10-3 and TRBJ2-3; the match to TRBD2 covers 11 bases. CDR3 length: 15 residues. Trimming removed 6 bases from V and 3 bases from J; junction bases left unmatched: 5. Germline V gene data show CDR1 as ENHRY and CDR2 as SYGVKD. DNA for the CDR3: TGTGCCATCAGAAAAGGGACTAGCGGTACAGATACGCAGTATTTT. Translated: CAIRKGTSGTDTQYF.

V usage is TRBV28 and J usage is TRBJ1-5; the D is unclear. The CDR3 runs 15 residues. Germline V gives CDR1 MDHEN, CDR2 SYDVKM. V dropped 3 bases and J dropped 5 bases, with 14 bases sitting between them. The CDR3 region is CASSFPRQDHQPQHF. CDR3 DNA sequence: TGTGCCAGCAGTTTTCCCCGGCAGGATCATCAGCCCCAGCATTTT.

This clonotype was counted many times. This rearrangement joins TRBV29-1 to TRBJ2-7; D might be TRBD2 (5 bases). From germline, CDR1 is SQVTM and CDR2 ANQGSEA. The CDR3 covers 13 residues. Trimming left V 4 bases short and J 3 bases short, with 13 bases between. The chain's CDR3 is CSVGGLGDYEQYF. In DNA, the CDR3 is TGCAGCGTTGGGGGTCTCGGGGACTACGAGCAGTACTTC.

Ten or more counts support this clonotype. This rearrangement joins TRBV11-2 to TRBJ2-1; D uncertain. The CDR3 totals 11 residues. CDR1 and CDR2 (germline): SGHAT, FQNNGV. V lost 1 base and J 10 bases, leaving 5 bases between the germline ends. The chain's CDR3 is CASSLVSEQFF. CDR3 sequence (DNA): TGTGCCAGCAGCTTAGTCTCGGAGCAGTTCTTC.